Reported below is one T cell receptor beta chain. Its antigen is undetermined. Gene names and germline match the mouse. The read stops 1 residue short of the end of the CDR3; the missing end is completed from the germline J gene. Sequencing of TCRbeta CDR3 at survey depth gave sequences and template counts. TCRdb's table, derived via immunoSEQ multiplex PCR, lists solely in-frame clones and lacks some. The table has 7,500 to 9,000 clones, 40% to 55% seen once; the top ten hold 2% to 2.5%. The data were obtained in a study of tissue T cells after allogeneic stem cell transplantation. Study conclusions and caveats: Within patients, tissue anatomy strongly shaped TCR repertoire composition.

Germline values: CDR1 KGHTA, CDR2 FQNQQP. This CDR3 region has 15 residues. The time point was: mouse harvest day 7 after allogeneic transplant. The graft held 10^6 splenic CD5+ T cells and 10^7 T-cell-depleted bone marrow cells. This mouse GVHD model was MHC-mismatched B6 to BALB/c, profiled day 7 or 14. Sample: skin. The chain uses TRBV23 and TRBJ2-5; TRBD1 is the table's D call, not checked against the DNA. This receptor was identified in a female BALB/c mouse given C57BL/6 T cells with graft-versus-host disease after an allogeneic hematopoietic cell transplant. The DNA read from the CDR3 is TGCTCCAGCAGTCAATCAGGGACAGGGGCGGACACCCAGTAC. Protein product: CSSSQSGTGADTQY. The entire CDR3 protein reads CSSSQSGTGADTQYF.